This T cell receptor (beta chain) emerged from a study of blood T cell repertoires in COVID-19. In the study overall: Sites in the United States, Italy and Spain provided acute and convalescent COVID-19 samples. PBMCs, B-cell-depleted T cells, or T cells were the source of the cDNA or gDNA that made up the material.

Authors' methods: Reference gene primer amplification gave estimated nucleated cell counts. Measured with immunoSEQ multiplex PCR; TCRdb has only the in-frame clones, and not every one. V and J calls and clone size follow that table, whereas D and trimming were derived from the DNA. Found here are about 74,000 clones, more than 75% of them singletons; the top ten hold about 7.4%. V was clipped by 7 bases and J by 3 bases; unmatched bases: 5. Germline V gene data show CDR1 as SQVTM and CDR2 as ANQGSEA. CDR3 length equals 13 residues. The clonotype originates from a human donor in a cohort sampled during active COVID-19. Input material: peripheral blood. This chain joins TRBV29-1 and TRBJ1-3; TRBD1 matches at 8 bases. In DNA form, the CDR3 reads TGCAGCGGGAGACAGGGGAATGGAAACACCATATATTTT. Its translation: CSGRQGNGNTIYF.